What follows are 5 T cell receptor beta chains derived from one specimen sequenced in a study of blood T cells in healthy people across ages. Combining a sample-barcoded 5' primer with a J-beta primer mix, a second PCR ran for 7 to 11 cycles. Each CDR3 protein is one row after TCRdb ran MiXCR on the 5' RACE reads. The table records more than 1.4 million distinct CDR3 sequences, about 43% of them present only once. The sample consisted of blood. The receptors here all came from a woman between 18 and 30 years old in good health.

Of note for this clonotype: Germline and junction disagree at one end, which may indicate a read error. This sequence joins TRBV7-6 and TRBJ2-2; 9 bases match TRBD1. Germline V gene data show CDR1 as SGHVS and CDR2 as FNYEAQ. This CDR3 region has 15 residues. CDR3 residues: CAGSPADRGTGELFF. DNA for the CDR3: TGTGCCGGCAGCCCCGCGGACAGGGGCACCGGGGAGCTGTTTTTT.

This clonotype appeared a few times. The gene calls are TRBV10-3 and TRBJ2-1, with 10 bases that match TRBD2. The CDR3 runs 15 residues. The V and J ends lost 2 bases and 3 bases, in that order; junction bases with no gene match: 1. Germline lookup yields CDR1 ENHRY and CDR2 SYGVKD. The CDR3 DNA is TGTGCCATCAGTGAGGTAGCGGGAGGCTACAATGAGCAGTTCTTC. It is translated as CAISEVAGGYNEQFF.

The rearrangement links TRBV27 to TRBJ2-2; 8 bases line up with TRBD2. With V trimmed by 5 bases and J by 5 bases, 7 bases remained unmatched. CDR1 and CDR2 (germline): MNHEY, SMNVEV (reference sequence). This CDR3 spans 15 amino acids. CDR3 sequence reads: CASSVAGGITGELFF. The CDR3 coding sequence is TGTGCCAGCAGTGTGGCGGGGGGCATTACCGGGGAGCTGTTTTTT.

This clonotype came up a few times. V and J are TRBV27 and TRBJ2-5; the D is unclear. The V end was cut by 9 bases, the J end by 11 bases, with 10 bases between. The germline V gene has CDR1 MNHEY and CDR2 SMNVEV (reference sequence). The CDR3 spans 9 residues. CDR3 bases: TGTGCCAGGCAAAATAAACAGTACTTC. Protein sequence: CARQNKQYF.

The V gene is TRBV7-8, the J gene TRBJ2-7; 9 bases match TRBD1. The ends lost 5 bases at V and 0 bases at J; junction bases unmatched: 5. Germline V gene data show CDR1 as SGHVS and CDR2 as FQNEAQ. The CDR3 is 15 amino acids. The CDR3 here is CASSQGQGYSYEQYF. The CDR3 nucleotides read TGTGCCAGCAGCCAGGGACAGGGCTACTCCTACGAGCAGTACTTC.